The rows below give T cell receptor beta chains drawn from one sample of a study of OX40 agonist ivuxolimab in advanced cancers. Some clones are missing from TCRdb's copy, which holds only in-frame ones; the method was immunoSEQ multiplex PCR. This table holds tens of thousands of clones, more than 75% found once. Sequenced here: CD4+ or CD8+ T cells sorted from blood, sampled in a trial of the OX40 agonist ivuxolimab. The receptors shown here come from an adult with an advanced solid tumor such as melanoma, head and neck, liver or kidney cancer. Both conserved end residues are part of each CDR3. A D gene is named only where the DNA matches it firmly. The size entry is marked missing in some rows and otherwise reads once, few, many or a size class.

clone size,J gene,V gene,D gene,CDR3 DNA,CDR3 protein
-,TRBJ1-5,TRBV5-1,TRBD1,TGCGCCAGCAGCTTGGGGGACAGGGTAAATCAGCCCCAGCATTTT,CASSLGDRVNQPQHF
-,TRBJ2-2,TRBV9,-,TGTGCCAGCAGCGCCGGATGGGGGAGGCAACCCACCGGGGAGCTGTTTTTT,CASSAGWGRQPTGELFF
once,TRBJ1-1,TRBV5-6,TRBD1,TGTGCCAGCAGCGTAACTTACGGGACAGGGGCTATGAACACTGAAGCTTTCTTT,CASSVTYGTGAMNTEAFF
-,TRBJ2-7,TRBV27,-,TGTGCCAGCAGTCGAAGAGAAGGCGAGCAGTACTTC,CASSRREGEQYF
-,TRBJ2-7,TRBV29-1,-,TGCAGCGTTGGGGGAACGGCCGAGCAGTACTTC,CSVGGTAEQYF
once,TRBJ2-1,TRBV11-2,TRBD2,TGTGCCAGCAGCTGGAAGACTAGCGCTACTGAGCAGTTCTTC,CASSWKTSATEQFF
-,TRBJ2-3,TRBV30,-,TGTGCCTGGAGTAACCCCCCAGGGGCAGATACGCAGTATTTT,CAWSNPPGADTQYF
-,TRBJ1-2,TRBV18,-,TGTGCCAGCTCCCCAGGGGACGGGGGAACCTATGGCTACACCTTC,CASSPGDGGTYGYTF
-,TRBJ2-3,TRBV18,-,TGTGCCAGCTCACCGGGGGGGGGCAGGCCAGATACGCAGTATTTT,CASSPGGGRPDTQYF
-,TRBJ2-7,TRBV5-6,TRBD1,TGTGCCAGCAGCAACGGACAGGGCGGGGAGCAGTACTTC,CASSNGQGGEQYF
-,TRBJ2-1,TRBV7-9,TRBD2,TGTGCCAGCAGCTTATTTTCGGCGGGAGTTTCCAATGAGCAGTTCTTC,CASSLFSAGVSNEQFF
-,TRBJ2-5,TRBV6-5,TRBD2,TGTGCCAGCAGTTTAGCGGGAGGGAGGGAGACCCAGTACTTC,CASSLAGGRETQYF
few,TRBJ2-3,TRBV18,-,TGTGCCAGCTCACCATTACAGGGAAGCACAGATACGCAGTATTTT,CASSPLQGSTDTQYF
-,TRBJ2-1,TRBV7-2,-,TGTGCCAGCAGCTTAGGGCAACTTGCCTACAATGAGCAGTTCTTC,CASSLGQLAYNEQFF
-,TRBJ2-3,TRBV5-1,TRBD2,TGCGCCAGCAGCTATGGACTAGCGGGAGCAGATACGCAGTATTTT,CASSYGLAGADTQYF
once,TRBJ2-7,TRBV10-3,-,TGTGCCATCAGCTCGCAGGGGCTCTACGAGCAGTACTTC,CAISSQGLYEQYF
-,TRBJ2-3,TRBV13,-,TGTGCCAGCACCTCAAGACAGCTTCTGACTAGCACAGATACGCAGTATTTT,CASTSRQLLTSTDTQYF
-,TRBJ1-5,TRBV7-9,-,TGTGCCAGCAGCCCGGACGGCCAGCCCCAGCATTTT,CASSPDGQPQHF
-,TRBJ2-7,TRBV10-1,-,TGCGCCAGCAGCAAATTTCTTGACTCCTACGAGCAGTACTTC,CASSKFLDSYEQYF
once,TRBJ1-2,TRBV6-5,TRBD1,TGTGCCAGCAGTTACGGATCCAGGGGGGGCTACACCTTC,CASSYGSRGGYTF
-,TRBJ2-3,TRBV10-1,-,TGCGCCAGCAGTGAGTCGGGAAGTGGATTGGATACGCAGTATTTT,CASSESGSGLDTQYF
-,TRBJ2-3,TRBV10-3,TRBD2,TGTGCCATTAAAGCGGGGGTCACAGATACGCAGTATTTT,CAIKAGVTDTQYF
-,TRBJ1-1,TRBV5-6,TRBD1,TGTGCCAGCAGCTTGCCGGGACAGCTGGACACTGAAGCTTTCTTT,CASSLPGQLDTEAFF
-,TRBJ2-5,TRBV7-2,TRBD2,TGTGCCAGCAGCTTAAGCGGGAGAGGAGAGACCCAGTACTTC,CASSLSGRGETQYF
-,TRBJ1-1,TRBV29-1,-,TGCAGCGCCCTGGGCCTGTCTCGTGAAGCTTTCTTT,CSALGLSREAFF
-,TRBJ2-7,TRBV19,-,TGTGCCAGTAGTATAGTGCTTGGACTGAACTACGAGCAGTACTTC,CASSIVLGLNYEQYF
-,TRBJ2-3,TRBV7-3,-,TGTGCCAGCAGCTTAAACTTTTTTGGGGATACGCAGTATTTT,CASSLNFFGDTQYF
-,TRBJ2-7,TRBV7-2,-,TGTGCCAGCAGCTTAACCTTGAGCTCCTACGAGCAGTACTTC,CASSLTLSSYEQYF
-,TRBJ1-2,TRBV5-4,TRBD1,TGTGCCAGCAGCCCTGGGACAGGGGGCACCTCCTATGGCTACACCTTC,CASSPGTGGTSYGYTF
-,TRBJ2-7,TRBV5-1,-,TGCGCCAGCAGCTCGCAGACAGGCTACGAGCAGTACTTC,CASSSQTGYEQYF
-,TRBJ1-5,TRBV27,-,TGTGCCAGCAGTTCTATATCGCGAAATCAGCCCCAGCATTTT,CASSSISRNQPQHF
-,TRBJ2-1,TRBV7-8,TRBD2,TGTGCCAGCAGCATCGCTTCTAGCGGGGGGGCCTTGGGGCAGTTCTTC,CASSIASSGGALGQFF
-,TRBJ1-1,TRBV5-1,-,TGCGCCAGCAGCTTGTGGTTGGGGCGGACTGAAGCTTTCTTT,CASSLWLGRTEAFF
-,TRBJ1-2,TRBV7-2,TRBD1,TGTGCCAGCAGCGGACAGGGGGCCAGGACCTATGGCTACACCTTC,CASSGQGARTYGYTF
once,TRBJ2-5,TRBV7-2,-,TGTGCCAGCAGCTTACTGGGCCCCCAAGAGACCCAGTACTTC,CASSLLGPQETQYF
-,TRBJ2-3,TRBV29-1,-,TGCAGCCTGGTGGAGGATTCGGATACGCAGTATTTT,CSLVEDSDTQYF
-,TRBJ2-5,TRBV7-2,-,TGTGCCAGCAGCTTGAGGAGCGCCACATTTCAAGAGACCCAGTACTTC,CASSLRSATFQETQYF
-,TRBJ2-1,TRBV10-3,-,TGTGCCATCAGCCGTAGGGGGTTTCAATACAATGAGCAGTTCTTC,CAISRRGFQYNEQFF
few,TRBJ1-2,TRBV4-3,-,TGCGCCAGCAGCCAGACAAGGAACTATGGCTACACCTTC,CASSQTRNYGYTF
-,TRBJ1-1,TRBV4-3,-,TGCGCCAGCAGCCACTCAGGGACGAACACTGAAGCTTTCTTT,CASSHSGTNTEAFF
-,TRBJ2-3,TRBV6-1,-,TGTGCCAGCAGTGAAGCGGGGTCAGAATCAAAAGGGTATTTT,CASSEAGSESKGYF
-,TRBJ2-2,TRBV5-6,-,TGTGCCAGCAGCTTGTTAGCGGAAGGGACCGGGGAGCTGTTTTTT,CASSLLAEGTGELFF
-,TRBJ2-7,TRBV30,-,TGTGCCTGGAGTGTCCCTAACCAGGGCTACGAGCAGTACTTC,CAWSVPNQGYEQYF
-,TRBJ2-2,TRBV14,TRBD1,TGTGCCAGCAGCCAATGGACAGGGTCCGGGGAGCTGTTTTTT,CASSQWTGSGELFF
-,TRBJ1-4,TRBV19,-,TGTGCCAGTAGTATCCCCGGAACAGGGACCCATGAAAAACTGTTTTTT,CASSIPGTGTHEKLFF
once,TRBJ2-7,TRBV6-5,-,TGTGCCAGCAGTTACTCGCGGTACCACGAGCAGTACTTC,CASSYSRYHEQYF
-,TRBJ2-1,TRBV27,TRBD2,TGTGCCAGCAGTTCCGGGACTAGCGTCTACAATGAGCAGTTCTTC,CASSSGTSVYNEQFF